Listed here are 20 T cell receptor beta chains from one sample, sequenced in a study of blood T cell repertoires in COVID-19. Profiled with immunoSEQ multiplex PCR; TCRdb holds only in-frame clones, not every one. The sample lists hundreds of thousands of clones, roughly 90% occurring once. Sequencing used PBMCs or T cells enriched from blood (not recorded which). The origin of the receptors is a young woman with acute COVID-19.

The rearrangement uses TRBV18 and TRBJ2-2; 11 bases map to TRBD2. The CDR3 loop spans 17 amino acids. Germline V gene lookup returns CDR1 KGHSH and CDR2 LQKENI. Germline trimming cut 4 bases from V and 2 bases from J; bases unmatched to any gene: 6. The CDR3 DNA reads as TGTGCCAGCTCACGAATACTAGCGGGAGACAACACCGGGGAGCTGTTTTTT. Amino acid sequence: CASSRILAGDNTGELFF.

The genes are TRBV3-1 (or the pseudogene TRBV3-2) and TRBJ1-1; 10 bases line up with TRBD1. This CDR3 has 17 residues. J was trimmed by 0 bases and V by 0 bases; bases with no gene match: 4. Germline V gene sequence: CDR1 LGHDT, CDR2 YNNKEL (reference sequence). This chain's CDR3 is CASSQDWTGGMNTEAFF. Here the CDR3 DNA reads TGTGCCAGCAGCCAAGATTGGACAGGGGGGATGAACACTGAAGCTTTCTTT.

V gene TRBV7-2 combines with J gene TRBJ2-3; TRBD1 aligns across 9 bases. Germline CDR1 SGHTA, CDR2 FQGNSA. V shed 0 bases and J 3 bases; nucleotides not matched to a gene: 7. The CDR3 loop spans 17 amino acids. The CDR3 DNA reads as TGTGCCAGCAGCTTAGCCCCGGGACAGGGCGCGACAGATACGCAGTATTTT. Its protein is CASSLAPGQGATDTQYF. The variable domain in full, with the rest retrieved from reference TRBV7-2 and TRBJ2-3, is GAGVSQSPSNKVTEKGKDVELRCDPISGHTALYWYRQSLGQGLEFLIYFQGNSAPDKSGLPSDRFSAERTGGSVSTLTIQRTQQEDSAVYLCASSLAPGQGATDTQYFGPGTRLTVL.

The chain recombines TRBV18 with TRBJ2-7, with 8 bases lining up with TRBD2. Trimming took 2 bases from V and 1 from J; bases not matched to a gene: 4. Germline V lookup: CDR1 KGHSH, CDR2 LQKENI. There are 15 residues in the CDR3. CDR3 loop: CASSPILAGSYEQYF. DNA for the CDR3: TGTGCCAGCTCACCAATATTAGCGGGATCCTACGAGCAGTACTTC.

V and J are TRBV30 and TRBJ1-1, with 11 bases matching TRBD1. The V and J ends lost 2 bases and 7 bases, in that order; junction bases with no gene match: 9. This CDR3 contains 15 residues. Per the germline V gene, CDR1 is GTSNPN and CDR2 is SVGIG (reference sequence). CDR3 sequence (DNA): TGTGCCTGGAGTAGGGGACAGGGGGGACCCGTTGAAGCTTTCTTT. This gives the protein CAWSRGQGGPVEAFF.

V is TRBV11-2 and J is TRBJ1-5; tentatively, D is TRBD1 (6 bases). The germline V gene has CDR1 SGHAT and CDR2 FQNNGV. Deletions cut 4 bases from V and 2 bases from J, with 12 bases between. This CDR3 comprises 15 residues. The CDR3 DNA is TGTGCCAGCAGCTACTTAGCAGGGGGCAATCAGCCCCAGCATTTT. Protein: CASSYLAGGNQPQHF.

This chain links TRBV7-8 with TRBJ2-3; 8 bases are a match to TRBD1. Germline V gene sequence: CDR1 SGHVS, CDR2 FQNEAQ. This CDR3 spans 17 amino acids. J gave up 3 bases and V 1 base, and 9 bases lay outside the gene matches. The CDR3 bases are TGTGCCAGCAGCTTAGAAGGCAGGGGGCTAGGTACAGATACGCAGTATTTT. Translated, it gives CASSLEGRGLGTDTQYF.

The rearrangement uses TRBV11-2 and TRBJ2-1; D possibly corresponds to TRBD1 (5 bases). The CDR3 is 16 residues long. CDR1 and CDR2 (germline): SGHAT, FQNNGV. Trimming stripped 0 bases from V and 3 bases from J, with 12 bases between. The CDR3 region has the DNA TGTGCCAGCAGCTTAGAGGCAGGGTGGATCTACAATGAGCAGTTCTTC. Amino acid sequence: CASSLEAGWIYNEQFF.

V gene TRBV29-1 combines with J gene TRBJ1-1; 7 bases map to TRBD1. Per germline, CDR1 SQVTM and CDR2 ANQGSEA. V gave up 4 bases and J gave up 5 bases; unmatched junction bases: 10. CDR3 length equals 14 residues. CDR3 region: CSVVKTGFGTEAFF. DNA of the CDR3: TGCAGCGTTGTGAAGACAGGGTTTGGTACTGAAGCTTTCTTT.

The chain is built from TRBV7-9 and TRBJ2-7, with TRBD2 identical over 8 bases. The CDR3 is 13 residues long. Germline V gives CDR1 SEHNR, CDR2 FQNEAQ (reference sequence). V shed 4 bases, J shed 4 bases, and the junction held 3 bases outside the gene matches. The CDR3 sequence is CASSSGLAYEQYF. CDR3 bases: TGTGCCAGCAGCTCCGGACTAGCTTACGAGCAGTACTTC. Full variable domain (rest looked up from reference TRBV7-9 and TRBJ2-7): DTGVSQNPRHKITKRGQNVTFRCDPISEHNRLYWYRQTLGQGPEFLTYFQNEAQLEKSRLLSDRFSAERPKGSFSTLEIQRTEQGDSAMYLCASSSGLAYEQYFGPGTRLTVT.

This clone has only a few counts. The V gene is TRBV19, the J gene TRBJ1-5, with a weak D call TRBD1 (6 bases). Germline CDR1 is LNHDA and CDR2 is SQIVND (reference sequence). V shed 0 bases and J shed 3 bases, with 15 bases lying between them. There are 17 residues in the CDR3. As DNA, the CDR3 is TGTGCCAGTAGTATAGATCTCCCGCAGGGGATCAATCAGCCCCAGCATTTT. Translated: CASSIDLPQGINQPQHF.

The rearrangement links TRBV11-2 to TRBJ2-3; TRBD2 agrees at 13 bases. V shed 5 bases and J 5 bases; nucleotides not matched to a gene: 7. Germline CDR1 is SGHAT and CDR2 is FQNNGV. The CDR3 sequence is 16 residues long. The DNA for the CDR3 is TGTGCCAGCAGCCCCGGGGGGACTAGCGGGATAGATACGCAGTATTTT. Amino acids: CASSPGGTSGIDTQYF.

There are a few counts of this clone. The chain recombines TRBV10-3 with TRBJ2-7, with D tentatively TRBD1 (5 bases). Trimming took off 3 bases at V and 5 bases at J, with 14 bases between the two ends. The CDR3 spans 14 residues. Germline CDR1 and CDR2: ENHRY and SYGVKD. CDR3: CAISEQVPSDEQYF. CDR3 nucleotide sequence: TGTGCCATCAGTGAACAGGTCCCGTCCGACGAGCAGTACTTC.

The gene calls are TRBV6-2 or TRBV6-3 and TRBJ1-2; tentatively, D is TRBD1 (5 bases). In germline, CDR1 is MNHEY, CDR2 SVGEGT. CDR3 length: 15 amino acids. Trimming removed 2 bases from V and 8 bases from J, with 18 bases in between. The CDR3 region is CASSYAIKGMTGYTF. Here the CDR3 DNA reads TGTGCCAGCAGTTACGCGATAAAGGGGATGACAGGCTACACCTTC.

This chain links TRBV28 with TRBJ1-1; D perhaps matches TRBD1 (6 bases). Trimming cost V 10 bases and J 5 bases, with 14 bases left between them. Germline V CDR1 and CDR2: MDHEN, SYDVKM. The CDR3 sequence is 12 residues long. CDR3 sequence: CATRQAATEAFF. The DNA for the CDR3 is TGTGCCACCCGACAGGCCGCGACTGAAGCTTTCTTT.

This clone came up a few times. This chain connects TRBV6-1 to TRBJ1-2; a weak D match, TRBD1 (5 bases). Trimming pared 7 bases from V and 5 bases from J, leaving 17 bases between. CDR3 length: 14 residues. The V gene's germline CDR1 is MNHNS and CDR2 SASEGT. The CDR3 here is CASNKDSGGYGYTF. The CDR3 DNA is TGTGCCAGCAATAAAGACAGCGGGGGGTATGGCTACACCTTC.

The chain links TRBV6-5 to TRBJ2-5; TRBD2 matches 8 bases. CDR3 size: 15 residues. Germline V CDR1 and CDR2: MNHEY, SVGAGI. Trimming took 2 bases from V and 1 from J; bases not matched to a gene: 3. The CDR3 spells CASSYDLAGQETQYF. The CDR3 DNA follows: TGTGCCAGCAGTTACGATCTAGCGGGCCAAGAGACCCAGTACTTC.

The rearrangement joins TRBV27 to TRBJ1-1; 11 bases are shared with TRBD1. Germline V gene sequence: CDR1 MNHEY, CDR2 SMNVEV (reference sequence). The CDR3 extends over 14 amino acids. The J segment lost 3 bases and the V segment lost 6 bases, leaving 3 bases of the junction unmatched. The CDR3 DNA sequence: TGTGCCAGCAGCCAGGGACAGGGGGACACTGAAGCTTTCTTT. Protein product: CASSQGQGDTEAFF.

V is TRBV10-3 and J is TRBJ1-2; weak D call: TRBD1 (5 bases). Germline V gene lookup returns CDR1 ENHRY and CDR2 SYGVKD. The CDR3 is 14 residues long. The germline V and J ends were trimmed by 2 bases and 7 bases, with 14 bases remaining between them. The DNA of the CDR3 is TGTGCCATCAGTGAGGGGGGGGATCGGGGTGGCTACACCTTC. Its protein product is CAISEGGDRGGYTF.

V usage is TRBV6-5 and J usage is TRBJ2-5, with 8 bases that match TRBD1. The CDR3 loop spans 14 amino acids. The J segment lost 6 bases and the V segment lost 5 bases, leaving 8 bases of the junction unmatched. Germline values: CDR1 MNHEY, CDR2 SVGAGI. The CDR3 here is CASSPSTGEKTQYF. CDR3 sequence (DNA): TGTGCCAGCAGTCCTTCGACAGGGGAGAAGACCCAGTACTTC.